This T cell receptor beta chain was found in a study of T cell responses to AZD1222 COVID-19 vaccine. Turning to this clone: Its antigen is still unknown.

Assay: immunoSEQ multiplex PCR; the TCRdb copy retains only in-frame clones and omits some. The sample yields approximately 110,000 clones, 92% seen once. Study results and caveats: Donors, mostly white British, included more females; clonal diversity was possibly underestimated.

Looked up from germline, CDR1 is LGHDT and CDR2 is YNNKEL (reference sequence). This CDR3 region has 14 residues. V gave up 0 bases and J gave up 8 bases, with 11 bases separating them. The sample consisted of peripheral blood, taken on day 0 of AZD1222 vaccination. The V call is TRBV3-1 (or the pseudogene TRBV3-2), the J call TRBJ1-3; D is unresolved. This receptor was identified in an adult in good health. The CDR3 reads CASSQESVGHTIYF. The CDR3 DNA sequence: TGTGCCAGCAGCCAAGAATCGGTCGGCCACACCATATATTTT.